These 32 T cell receptor beta chains were all obtained from the same sample, sequenced in a study of blood T cell repertoires in COVID-19. Some clones are missing from TCRdb's copy, which holds only in-frame ones; the method was immunoSEQ multiplex PCR. The profile shows some 120,000 clones, 80% to 90% of them singletons. Sequencing was done on a sample of peripheral blood. These receptors came from a woman in her forties or fifties with acute or convalescent COVID-19.

The V and J genes are TRBV18 and TRBJ2-5; 9 nucleotides align to TRBD1. V shed 5 bases and J 2 bases; nucleotides not matched to a gene: 6. CDR3 length: 15 amino acids. Germline assignment: CDR1 KGHSH and CDR2 LQKENI. As DNA, the CDR3 is TGTGCCAGCTCATCCCAACAGGGGGCTCAAGAGACCCAGTACTTC. This encodes CASSSQQGAQETQYF.

The rearrangement links TRBV7-3 to TRBJ1-1; D is possibly TRBD1 (6 bases). The V gene lost 1 base and the J gene lost 4 bases, with 7 bases spanning the gap. This CDR3 region has 13 residues. Germline lookup yields CDR1 SGHTA and CDR2 FQGTGA. CDR3 residues: CASSLNRATEAFF. Written as DNA, the CDR3 is TGTGCCAGCAGCTTAAACAGGGCCACTGAAGCTTTCTTT.

The genes are TRBV27 and TRBJ1-5; D is unresolved. Trimming removed 1 base at V and 6 bases at J, with 10 bases between. CDR1 and CDR2 from the germline V gene are MNHEY and SMNVEV (reference sequence). The CDR3 is made up of 14 amino acids. The CDR3 nucleotides read TGTGCCAGCAGTTTATTTGGAGCCAGTCAGCCCCAGCATTTT. Protein: CASSLFGASQPQHF.

CDR3 bases: TGCGCCAGCAGCCAAGTCAGGGCAGCGGGAGATCAGCCCCAGCATTTT. Its protein is CASSQVRAAGDQPQHF. The chain recombines TRBV4-1 with TRBJ1-5; D may be TRBD1 (5 bases). CDR1 is MGHRA, CDR2 YSYEKL, per germline. Between the trimmed V and J ends, which lost 1 base and 5 bases, there was a span of 15 bases. There are 16 residues in the CDR3.

This clone came up a few times. This chain links TRBV2 with TRBJ2-5; 13 positions agree with TRBD2. Trimming took 6 bases from V and 7 from J; bases not matched to a gene: 14. Germline V CDR1 and CDR2: SNHLY, FYNNEI. The CDR3 consists of 17 residues. CDR3 DNA: TGTGCCAGCAGCGTCCCGGGACTAGCGGGGCCAGCGGGGACCCAGTACTTC. This translates into CASSVPGLAGPAGTQYF.

The V gene is TRBV5-1, the J gene TRBJ2-7, with TRBD1 identical over 10 bases. Germline values: CDR1 SGHRS, CDR2 YFSETQ. Losses at the gene ends were 0 bases for V and 3 bases for J; bases not matched to a gene: 3. This CDR3 comprises 15 residues. In DNA form, the CDR3 reads TGCGCCAGCAGCTTGGTGGGGGACAGGGGCTACGAGCAGTACTTC. Translating gives CASSLVGDRGYEQYF.

The V call is TRBV18, the J call TRBJ1-1; 7 nucleotides align to TRBD1. Germline values: CDR1 KGHSH, CDR2 LQKENI. This CDR3 comprises 16 residues. Losses at the gene ends were 2 bases for V and 1 base for J; bases not matched to a gene: 7. The CDR3 protein is CASSPSVGGPNTEAFF. The CDR3 DNA is TGTGCCAGCTCACCATCTGTAGGGGGCCCGAACACTGAAGCTTTCTTT.

The chain is built from TRBV11-2 and TRBJ2-5; 11 nucleotides match TRBD1. The CDR3 length is 15 residues. The germline gives CDR1 SGHAT, CDR2 FQNNGV. Trimming at V came to 5 bases and at J to 5 bases, leaving 7 bases not matched to a gene. The DNA for the CDR3 is TGTGCCAGCAGCCTATGGACAGGGGGCGGTGAGACCCAGTACTTC. Translating it yields CASSLWTGGGETQYF.

V and J are TRBV7-9 and TRBJ1-6; 7 nucleotides align to TRBD1. CDR3 length equals 14 residues. Trimming at V came to 4 bases and at J to 9 bases, leaving 6 bases not matched to a gene. Looked up from germline, CDR1 is SEHNR and CDR2 is FQNEAQ (reference sequence). The DNA of the CDR3 is TGTGCCAGCAGCTGGGGACAGAGGACTTCACCCCTCCACTTT. Amino acid sequence: CASSWGQRTSPLHF.

This clone was detected once. The chain employs TRBV5-8 and TRBJ2-1; a weak D match, TRBD2 (5 bases). CDR1 is SGHTS and CDR2 is YDEGEE in the germline V gene. This CDR3 spans 15 amino acids. Between the trimmed V and J ends, which lost 0 bases and 8 bases, there was a span of 15 bases. The CDR3 sequence is CASSLVLVRPHEQFF. The CDR3 DNA follows: TGTGCCAGCAGCTTGGTACTAGTTCGCCCACATGAGCAGTTCTTC.

The chain recombines TRBV6-5 with TRBJ1-6; TRBD1 matches at 9 bases. The CDR3 sequence is 14 residues long. J lost 5 bases, V lost 6 bases, and 2 bases had no gene match. Germline values: CDR1 MNHEY, CDR2 SVGAGI. CDR3 DNA sequence: TGTGCCAGCAGGGGACAGGGAAATAATTCACCCCTCCACTTT. Amino acids: CASRGQGNNSPLHF.

V usage is TRBV7-2 and J usage is TRBJ2-4; tentatively, D is TRBD1 (6 bases). Trimming removed 3 bases at V and 2 bases at J, with 17 bases between. The CDR3 has 17 amino acids. Germline V gene sequence: CDR1 SGHTA, CDR2 FQGNSA. CDR3 sequence (DNA): TGTGCCAGCAGCTTTGGGGGCTGGGGAGCAACCAAAAACATTCAGTACTTC. It codes for CASSFGGWGATKNIQYF.

V gene TRBV24-1 combines with J gene TRBJ1-3; no clear D. The V and J ends lost 9 bases and 4 bases respectively, with 18 bases between them. Germline CDR1 and CDR2: KGHDR and SFDVKD. The CDR3 runs to 15 residues. CDR3 DNA sequence: TGTGCCACCCCGGATAAGACGGGTAGGGGAAACACCATATATTTT. Amino acid sequence: CATPDKTGRGNTIYF.

This clone was counted a single time. This chain joins TRBV6-2 or TRBV6-3 and TRBJ1-5; D might be TRBD1 (5 bases). The CDR3 has 16 residues. Looked up from germline, CDR1 is MNHEY and CDR2 is SVGEGT. Trimming pared 4 bases from V and 7 bases from J, leaving 20 bases between. The CDR3 DNA reads TGTGCCAGCAGTTGGGGACGGGAGGGATTCATGCAGCCCCAGCATTTT. As protein: CASSWGREGFMQPQHF.

The chain carries TRBV7-9 and TRBJ2-2; TRBD1 might be the D (6 bases). CDR1 is SEHNR and CDR2 is FQNEAQ in the germline V gene (reference sequence). The CDR3 runs 15 residues. Trimming stripped 0 bases from V and 5 bases from J, with 10 bases between. The CDR3: CASSLAQGGTGELFF. Here the CDR3 DNA reads TGTGCCAGCAGCTTAGCACAGGGTGGTACCGGGGAGCTGTTTTTT.

V usage is TRBV19 and J usage is TRBJ1-2; D remains ambiguous. CDR1 is LNHDA, CDR2 SQIVND, per germline (reference sequence). There are 14 residues in the CDR3. The germline V and J ends were trimmed by 2 bases and 4 bases, with 11 bases remaining between them. The CDR3: CASSISEQTYGYTF. As DNA, the CDR3 is TGTGCCAGTAGTATATCAGAACAGACCTATGGCTACACCTTC.

The chain is built from TRBV30 and TRBJ1-1; no clear D gene. CDR3 length equals 11 residues. Germline V CDR1 and CDR2: GTSNPN, SVGIG (reference sequence). The ends were cut back, 1 base at V and 3 bases at J, with 3 bases in the middle. The CDR3 protein is CAWSADTEAFF. The CDR3 nucleotides are TGTGCCTGGAGTGCTGACACTGAAGCTTTCTTT.

This chain connects TRBV4-2 to TRBJ2-7; D is unresolved. The CDR3 length is 14 residues. Germline values: CDR1 LGHNA, CDR2 YNFKEQ. V lost 1 base to trimming and J lost 3 bases, with 10 bases between them. CDR3: CASSQVGTGYEQYF. In DNA form, the CDR3 reads TGTGCCAGCAGCCAAGTCGGTACCGGCTACGAGCAGTACTTC.

This rearrangement joins TRBV6-2 or TRBV6-3 to TRBJ1-1, with a weak D call TRBD1 (5 bases). The germline V gene has CDR1 MNHEY and CDR2 SVGEGT. The CDR3 runs to 15 residues. V lost 3 bases, J lost 2 bases, and 13 bases lay in between. The CDR3 loop is CASSYSREGNTEAFF. The CDR3 coding sequence is TGTGCCAGCAGTTATAGCAGGGAGGGAAACACTGAAGCTTTCTTT.

V is TRBV4-3 and J is TRBJ2-2; 8 bases are shared with TRBD1. V lost 1 base and J lost 7; bases outside the gene matches: 8. The CDR3 loop spans 16 amino acids. From germline, CDR1 is LGHNA and CDR2 YSLEER. The CDR3 loop is CASSQVKGTGGGELFF. The CDR3 DNA sequence: TGCGCCAGCAGCCAAGTCAAGGGGACAGGCGGCGGGGAGCTGTTTTTT.

A note on this clone: One junction end does not reproduce the germline sequence, and a read error may be involved. The chain carries TRBV5-1 and TRBJ1-2; D might be TRBD1 (6 bases). Germline lookup yields CDR1 SGHRS and CDR2 YFSETQ. The CDR3 is 13 residues long. CDR3 nucleotides: TGCGCCAACAGCCAAACACAGGGTTGGGGCTACACCTTC. It codes for CANSQTQGWGYTF.

V and J are TRBV6-5 and TRBJ1-1, with D perhaps TRBD1 (6 bases). Trimming cost V 6 bases and J 4 bases, with 12 bases left between them. The V gene's germline CDR1 is MNHEY and CDR2 SVGAGI. The CDR3 runs to 13 residues. Written as DNA, the CDR3 is TGTGCCAGCAGCGGACAGTTGAGCACTGAAGCTTTCTTT. This translates into CASSGQLSTEAFF.

The chain joins TRBV18 to TRBJ2-7; D might be TRBD1 (6 bases). Germline V lookup: CDR1 KGHSH, CDR2 LQKENI. There are 14 residues in the CDR3. Trimming stripped 3 bases from V and 7 bases from J, with 16 bases between. The CDR3 spells CASSPGQPFGEQYF. The DNA of the CDR3 is TGTGCCAGCTCACCGGGACAACCCTTCGGAGAGCAGTACTTC.

The rearrangement uses TRBV20-1 and TRBJ1-2; tentatively, D is TRBD1 (5 bases). The ends were cut back, 6 bases at V and 6 bases at J, with 11 bases in the middle. The CDR3 spans 11 residues. CDR1 and CDR2 from the germline V gene are DFQATT and SNEGSKA (reference sequence). CDR3 region: CSATTVDGYTF. The CDR3 DNA follows: TGCAGTGCCACGACAGTAGATGGCTACACCTTC.

V gene TRBV9 combines with J gene TRBJ2-1; 7 nucleotides match TRBD2. V gave up 0 bases and J gave up 3 bases; unmatched junction bases: 6. Germline V gives CDR1 SGDLS, CDR2 YYNGEE. This CDR3 is 16 amino acids long. CDR3 region: CASSVGGLGFYNEQFF. As DNA, the CDR3 is TGTGCCAGCAGCGTAGGAGGACTAGGTTTCTACAATGAGCAGTTCTTC.

The V gene is TRBV6-1, the J gene TRBJ2-2; 7 bases are shared with TRBD1. The germline gives CDR1 MNHNS, CDR2 SASEGT. This CDR3 comprises 15 residues. V shed 0 bases, J shed 8 bases, and the junction held 6 bases outside the gene matches. The CDR3 DNA sequence: TGTGCCAGCAGTGAAGCAGGGGGCGGCAAAGGGGAGCTGTTTTTT. Its protein is CASSEAGGGKGELFF.

This clone occurred once. V usage is TRBV10-1 and J usage is TRBJ2-3; TRBD2 aligns across 7 bases. CDR1 and CDR2 (germline): WNHNN, SYGVQD (reference sequence). V lost 4 bases to trimming and J lost 1 base; unmatched junction nucleotides: 5. The CDR3 is 15 amino acids. The CDR3 nucleotides are TGCGCCAGCAGTGGCGGGCTAGCGGGCACAGATACGCAGTATTTT. It is translated as CASSGGLAGTDTQYF.

The V gene is TRBV6-1, the J gene TRBJ2-4, with 7 nucleotides matching TRBD1. Germline-derived CDR1 and CDR2 are MNHNS and SASEGT. This CDR3 has 13 amino acids. The V and J ends lost 1 base and 7 bases, in that order; junction bases with no gene match: 1. The CDR3 reads CASSEVRGNIQYF. CDR3 coding DNA: TGTGCCAGCAGTGAAGTCAGGGGGAACATTCAGTACTTC.

This chain connects TRBV7-9 to TRBJ1-2; 7 nucleotides line up with TRBD1. The ends lost 4 bases at V and 6 bases at J; junction bases unmatched: 5. Germline V gene sequence: CDR1 SEHNR, CDR2 FQNEAQ (reference sequence). The CDR3 extends over 13 amino acids. The DNA for the CDR3 is TGTGCCAGCAGCTCCACACAGGGGAATGGCTACACCTTC. This gives the protein CASSSTQGNGYTF.

This chain connects TRBV5-1 to TRBJ1-2; 10 positions agree with TRBD1. The CDR3 length is 15 residues. The germline CDR1 and CDR2 sequences are SGHRS and YFSETQ. V lost 3 bases, J lost 1 base, and 3 bases stayed unmatched. For the CDR3, the DNA is TGCGCCAGCAGCTGGGGGACAGGGGATAACTATGGCTACACCTTC. Translating gives CASSWGTGDNYGYTF.

The rearrangement links TRBV7-9 to TRBJ1-2; possibly TRBD1 for D (6 bases). Germline-derived CDR1 and CDR2 are SEHNR and FQNEAQ (reference sequence). The V end lost 5 bases, the J end lost 7 bases, and 14 bases lay between the germline ends. This CDR3 contains 13 residues. CDR3 bases: TGTGCCAGCAGCAACAGGGCACTCGCTGGCTACACCTTC. This translates into CASSNRALAGYTF.

This chain joins TRBV5-1 and TRBJ1-1, with no clear D. This CDR3 comprises 14 residues. CDR1 and CDR2 (germline): SGHRS, YFSETQ. Trimming took 6 bases from V and 1 from J, leaving 13 bases between them. This CDR3 is CASTSSPPNTEAFF. The CDR3 DNA reads as TGCGCCAGCACATCAAGCCCCCCGAACACTGAAGCTTTCTTT.